The rows below give T cell receptor beta chains drawn from one sample of a study of blood T cell repertoires in COVID-19. Produced via immunoSEQ multiplex PCR; TCRdb's table is partial and in-frame only. The sample has 150,000 or so clones; around 82% are singletons. The sample was PBMCs or T cells enriched from blood (not recorded which). The receptor source for this set is a man in his fifties or sixties who had recovered from COVID-19. Each CDR3 is given with its conserved first and last residue. D genes are given only for firm matches. Rows may omit the clone size; those that give it use once, few, many or a size class.

DNA: TGTGCCAGTAGTAACAGTGGCGGCAATCAGCCCCAGCATTTT; CDR3: CASSNSGGNQPQHF; J: TRBJ1-5; V: TRBV19; size: once; D: -
DNA: TGTGCCAGCGCCGCGGCAGGGACCTACAATGAGCAGTTCTTC; CDR3: CASAAAGTYNEQFF; J: TRBJ2-1; V: TRBV21-1; size: -; D: -
DNA: TGTGCCAGCAGCAGGGGAATAGGAGGAGAGACCCAGTACTTC; CDR3: CASSRGIGGETQYF; J: TRBJ2-5; V: TRBV7-9; size: -; D: -
DNA: TGCAGTGCCGGGAGAACCACCCAGTACTTC; CDR3: CSAGRTTQYF; J: TRBJ2-5; V: TRBV20-1; size: -; D: -
DNA: TGTGCCAGCAGCCAAGACAACAGGGGGCCCCGGGTGCAGTACTTC; CDR3: CASSQDNRGPRVQYF; J: TRBJ2-7; V: TRBV3-1/TRBV3-2; size: -; D: TRBD1
DNA: TGTGCCAGTAGTTTCGCAGAAATAACCGAAGCTTTCTTT; CDR3: CASSFAEITEAFF; J: TRBJ1-1; V: TRBV19; size: -; D: -
DNA: TGTGCCAGCCCAGGACAGGGGAAATTGGGAGATACGCAGTATTTT; CDR3: CASPGQGKLGDTQYF; J: TRBJ2-3; V: TRBV2; size: -; D: TRBD1
DNA: TGTGCCAGCAGCCCCTACACGGGGGGTTCGAACACTGAAGCTTTCTTT; CDR3: CASSPYTGGSNTEAFF; J: TRBJ1-1; V: TRBV7-7; size: -; D: -
DNA: TGTGCCAGCAGCCAAGATATAAATCAGCCCCAGCATTTT; CDR3: CASSQDINQPQHF; J: TRBJ1-5; V: TRBV3-1/TRBV3-2; size: -; D: -
DNA: TGTGCCAGCAGTACCACGGGGTTCACTGAAGCTTTCTTT; CDR3: CASSTTGFTEAFF; J: TRBJ1-1; V: TRBV28; size: -; D: -
DNA: TGTGCCAGCGCAGGGGGCAATCAGCCCCAGCATTTT; CDR3: CASAGGNQPQHF; J: TRBJ1-5; V: TRBV28; size: -; D: -
DNA: TGTGCCAGCAGCTTACTCAGGGGGCATCAGCCCCAGCATTTT; CDR3: CASSLLRGHQPQHF; J: TRBJ1-5; V: TRBV7-2; size: -; D: TRBD1
DNA: TGTGCCAGCAGCCCAATAGCGGGGGCCAATGAGCAGTTCTTC; CDR3: CASSPIAGANEQFF; J: TRBJ2-1; V: TRBV9; size: -; D: TRBD2
DNA: TGTGCTTCCCTGGTTGGGTCGATCGGGACCGGGGAGCTGTTTTTT; CDR3: CASLVGSIGTGELFF; J: TRBJ2-2; V: TRBV7-9; size: -; D: -
DNA: TGCGCCAGCAGTGCGGCCGGGACTACCCACTACGAGCAGTACTTC; CDR3: CASSAAGTTHYEQYF; J: TRBJ2-7; V: TRBV10-1; size: -; D: TRBD2
DNA: TGTGCCAGCAGCCAGACCGGGACACGGGGCTCCTACGAGCAGTACTTC; CDR3: CASSQTGTRGSYEQYF; J: TRBJ2-7; V: TRBV3-1/TRBV3-2; size: -; D: -
DNA: TGCAGCGTTGGCAGGACTAGCGGGATGAGTGAGCAGTTCTTC; CDR3: CSVGRTSGMSEQFF; J: TRBJ2-1; V: TRBV29-1; size: -; D: TRBD2
DNA: TGTGCCAGCTCACCGGACAGGCCCGGCTCCTATAATTCACCCCTCCACTTT; CDR3: CASSPDRPGSYNSPLHF; J: TRBJ1-6; V: TRBV18; size: -; D: TRBD1